The sequence of this T cell receptor (beta chain) was determined in a study of lymphopenia after photon versus proton radiotherapy. Overall study results and limits: Oligoclonal CD8+ Temra expansion after nadir drove photon patients' diversity drop. A bigger post-nadir fall in TCR diversity correlated inversely with survival time in deceased patients.

On this clone: The antigen is unknown.

The CDR3 has 19 amino acids. V was cut by 8 bases and J by 0 bases, with 26 bases left in between. CDR1 is MNHEY and CDR2 is SMNVEV in the germline V gene (reference sequence). The repertoire was sequenced with immunoSEQ multiplex PCR; TCRdb's copy has only in-frame clones and lacks some. The sample holds 45,000 to 65,000 clones, about four fifths seen once. The sequence was obtained from a man in his fifties with gastric cancer. The V and J genes are TRBV27 and TRBJ2-4; weak D call: TRBD1 (5 bases). The sequenced sample was peripheral blood, obtained from a patient treated with photon-based radiotherapy. The CDR3 nucleotides read TGTGCCAGCTCACGACTCGGCAGGGCTGTATTATTAGCCAAAAACATTCAGTACTTC. Translated, it gives CASSRLGRAVLLAKNIQYF.